This TCR beta chain is from a study of molecular identifiers for immune sequencing clone quantification. Study background: Naive CD8 RNA (20,000 or 100,000 cells) was divided into five aliquots, with four sequenced.

Making the bulk TCR libraries relied on previously described methods and listed TCR primers. TCRdb passed the PCR reads through MiXCR, listing each CDR3 protein once. The sample has under 15,000 distinct CDR3 sequences, 15% to 20% seen once. Study-wide points: Spike-in Jurkat TCR RNA from a single cell reportedly registered among approximately 900,000 naive cells.

The ends lost 5 bases at V and 0 bases at J; junction bases unmatched: 12. The germline V gene has CDR1 ENHRY and CDR2 SYGVKD. CDR3 length equals 17 residues. Note on this clonotype: Its antigen is unknown.

This sequence was found in a human donor in good health. Some libraries in this study had Jurkat cell RNA spiked in. The specimen sequenced was naive CD8+ T cells from blood, with Jurkat cell RNA spiked in. Regarding subset: FACS-sorted CD8+CD4-CCR7+CD45RA+ naive T cells. The J gene is TRBJ1-2, the V gene TRBV10-3; TRBD1 aligns across 7 bases. The CDR3 reads CAISRTDRDPSNYGYTF. The CDR3 bases are TGTGCCATCAGTAGAACTGACAGGGACCCTTCTAACTATGGCTACACCTTC.